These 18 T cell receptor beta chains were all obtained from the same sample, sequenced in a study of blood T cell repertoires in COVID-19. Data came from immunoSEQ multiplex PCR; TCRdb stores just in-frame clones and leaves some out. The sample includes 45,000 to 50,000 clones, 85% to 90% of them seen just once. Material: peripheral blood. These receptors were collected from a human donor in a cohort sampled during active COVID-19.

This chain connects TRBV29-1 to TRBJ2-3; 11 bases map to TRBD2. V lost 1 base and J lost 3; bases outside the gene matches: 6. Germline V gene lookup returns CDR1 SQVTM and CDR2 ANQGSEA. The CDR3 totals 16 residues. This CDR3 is CSVEGSSSGGTDTQYF. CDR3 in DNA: TGCAGCGTTGAAGGGTCCTCTAGCGGGGGGACAGATACGCAGTATTTT.

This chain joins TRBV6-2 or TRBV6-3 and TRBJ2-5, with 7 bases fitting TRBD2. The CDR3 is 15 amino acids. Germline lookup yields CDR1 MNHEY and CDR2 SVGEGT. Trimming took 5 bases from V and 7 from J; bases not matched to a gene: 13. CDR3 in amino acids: CASSTPSGVVWTQYF. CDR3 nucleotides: TGTGCCAGCAGTACCCCCAGCGGGGTGGTTTGGACCCAGTACTTC.

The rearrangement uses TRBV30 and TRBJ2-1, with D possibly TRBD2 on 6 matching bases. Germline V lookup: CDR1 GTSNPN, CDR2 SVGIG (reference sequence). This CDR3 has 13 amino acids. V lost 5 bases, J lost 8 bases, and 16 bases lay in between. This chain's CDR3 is CAWERRGYDEQFF. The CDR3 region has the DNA TGTGCCTGGGAACGTCGGGGGTACGATGAGCAGTTCTTC.

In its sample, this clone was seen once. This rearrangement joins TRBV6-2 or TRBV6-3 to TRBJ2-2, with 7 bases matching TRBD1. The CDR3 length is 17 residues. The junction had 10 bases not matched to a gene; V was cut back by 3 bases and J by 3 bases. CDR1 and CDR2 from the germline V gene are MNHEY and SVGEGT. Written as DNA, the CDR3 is TGTGCCAGCAGTTATGAGTTAGGGGGCGATGACACCGGGGAGCTGTTTTTT. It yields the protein CASSYELGGDDTGELFF.

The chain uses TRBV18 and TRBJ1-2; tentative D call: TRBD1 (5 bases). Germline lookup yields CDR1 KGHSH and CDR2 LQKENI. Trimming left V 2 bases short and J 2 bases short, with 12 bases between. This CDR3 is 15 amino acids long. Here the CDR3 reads CASSPVLQGNYGYTF. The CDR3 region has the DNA TGTGCCAGCTCACCAGTTCTGCAGGGCAACTATGGCTACACCTTC.

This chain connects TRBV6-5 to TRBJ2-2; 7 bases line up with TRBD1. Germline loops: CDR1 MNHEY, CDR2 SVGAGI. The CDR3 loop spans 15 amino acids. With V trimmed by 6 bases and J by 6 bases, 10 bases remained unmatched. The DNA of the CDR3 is TGTGCCAGCAGAACAACGACAGGGCGGGCCGGGGAGCTGTTTTTT. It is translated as CASRTTTGRAGELFF.

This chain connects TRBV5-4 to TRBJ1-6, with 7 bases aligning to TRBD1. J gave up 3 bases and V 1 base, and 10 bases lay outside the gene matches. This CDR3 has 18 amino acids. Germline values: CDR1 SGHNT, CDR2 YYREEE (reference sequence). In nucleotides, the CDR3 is TGTGCCAGCAGCTTGCTCGATTTCAGGGGGATCTATAATTCACCCCTCCACTTT. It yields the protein CASSLLDFRGIYNSPLHF.

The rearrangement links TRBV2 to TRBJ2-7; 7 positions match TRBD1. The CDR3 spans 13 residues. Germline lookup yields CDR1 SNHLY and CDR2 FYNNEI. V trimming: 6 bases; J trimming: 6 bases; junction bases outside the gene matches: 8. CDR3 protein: CASSRQGSGEQYF. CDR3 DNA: TGTGCCAGCAGCCGACAGGGCTCAGGCGAGCAGTACTTC. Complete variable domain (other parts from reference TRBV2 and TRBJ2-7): EPEVTQTPSHQVTQMGQEVILRCVPISNHLYFYWYRQILGQKVEFLVSFYNNEISEKSEIFDDQFSVERPDGSNFTLKIRSTKLEDSAMYFCASSRQGSGEQYFGPGTRLTVT.

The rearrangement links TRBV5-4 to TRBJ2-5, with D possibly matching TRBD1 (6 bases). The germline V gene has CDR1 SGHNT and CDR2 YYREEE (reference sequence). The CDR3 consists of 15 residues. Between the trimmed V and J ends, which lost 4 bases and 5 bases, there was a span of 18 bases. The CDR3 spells CASSLRTALRETQYF. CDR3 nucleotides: TGTGCCAGCAGCCTACGGACAGCCCTACGTGAGACCCAGTACTTC.

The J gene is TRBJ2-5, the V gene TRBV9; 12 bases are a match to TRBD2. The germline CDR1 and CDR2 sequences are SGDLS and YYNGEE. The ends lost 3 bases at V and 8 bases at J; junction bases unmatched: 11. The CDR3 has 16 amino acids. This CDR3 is CASSEGLAGGGGTQYF. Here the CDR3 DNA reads TGTGCCAGCAGCGAGGGACTAGCGGGTGGGGGGGGCACCCAGTACTTC.

CDR3 nucleotide sequence: TGCGCCAGCAGCTCCCTCACAGATACGCAGTATTTT. Encoded protein: CASSSLTDTQYF. The chain recombines TRBV5-1 with TRBJ2-3; D is uncertain. The CDR3 totals 12 residues. Germline V lookup: CDR1 SGHRS, CDR2 YFSETQ. Trimming left V 3 bases short and J 2 bases short, with 4 bases between.

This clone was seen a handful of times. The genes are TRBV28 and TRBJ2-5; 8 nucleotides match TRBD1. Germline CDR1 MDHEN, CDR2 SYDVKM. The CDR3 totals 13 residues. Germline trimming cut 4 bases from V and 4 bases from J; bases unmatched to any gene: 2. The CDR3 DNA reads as TGTGCCAGCAGTTCCAGGGGGCGAGAGACCCAGTACTTC. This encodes CASSSRGRETQYF.

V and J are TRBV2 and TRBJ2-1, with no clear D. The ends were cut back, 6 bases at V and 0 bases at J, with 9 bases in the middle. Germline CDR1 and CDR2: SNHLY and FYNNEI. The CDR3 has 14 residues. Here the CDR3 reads CASRTPSSYNEQFF. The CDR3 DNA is TGTGCCAGCAGGACTCCGAGCTCCTACAATGAGCAGTTCTTC.

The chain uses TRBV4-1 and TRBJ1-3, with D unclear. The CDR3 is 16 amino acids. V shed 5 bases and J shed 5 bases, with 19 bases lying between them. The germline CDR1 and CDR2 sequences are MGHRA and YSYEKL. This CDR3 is CASSTSPPRVRNTIYF. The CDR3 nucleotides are TGCGCCAGCAGCACCAGTCCCCCTCGGGTTAGAAACACCATATATTTT.

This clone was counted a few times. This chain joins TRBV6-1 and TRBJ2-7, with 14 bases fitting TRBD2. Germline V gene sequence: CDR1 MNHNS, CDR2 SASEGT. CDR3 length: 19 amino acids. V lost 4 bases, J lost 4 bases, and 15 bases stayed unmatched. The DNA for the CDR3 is TGTGCCAGCAGTGTGACTAGCGGGGGGGCCGAAATAAGAAAGTACGAGCAGTACTTC. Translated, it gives CASSVTSGGAEIRKYEQYF.

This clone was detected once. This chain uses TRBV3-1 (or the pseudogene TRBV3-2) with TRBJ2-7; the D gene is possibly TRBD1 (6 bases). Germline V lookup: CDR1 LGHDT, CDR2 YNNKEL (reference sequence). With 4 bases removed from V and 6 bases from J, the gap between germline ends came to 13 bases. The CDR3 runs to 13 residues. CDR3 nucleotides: TGTGCCAGCAGCCCCAACAGGGACCCCGAGCAGTACTTC. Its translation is CASSPNRDPEQYF.

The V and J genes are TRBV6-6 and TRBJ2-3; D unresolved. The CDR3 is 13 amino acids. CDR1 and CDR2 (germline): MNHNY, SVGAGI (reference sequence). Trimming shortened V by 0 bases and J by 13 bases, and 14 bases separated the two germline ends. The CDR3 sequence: CASSYSSPGEEYF. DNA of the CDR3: TGTGCCAGCAGTTACTCCTCGCCGGGTGAGGAGTATTTT.

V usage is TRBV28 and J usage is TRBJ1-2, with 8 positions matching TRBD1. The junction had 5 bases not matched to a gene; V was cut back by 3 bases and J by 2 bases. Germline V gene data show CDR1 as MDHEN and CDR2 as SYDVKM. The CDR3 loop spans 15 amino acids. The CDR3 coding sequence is TGTGCCAGCAGTTTTGGGGACAGGCGCAACTATGGCTACACCTTC. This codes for CASSFGDRRNYGYTF.